The clone carrying this T cell receptor beta chain was found a few times. Its antigen remains unidentified. Next came a second PCR, run for about 6 to 12 cycles, which used a sample-barcoded 5' primer along with a J-beta primer mix. Each CDR3 protein is one row after TCRdb ran MiXCR on the 5' RACE reads. The table lists 1.5 million to 2 million distinct CDR3 sequences, 28% of them singletons. The data belong to a study of blood T cells in healthy people across ages. Whole-study results and caveats: Relative to aged donors, long-lived donors carried more naive CD4+ cells and displayed higher diversity.

CDR1 is SGHRS, CDR2 YFSETQ, per germline. This CDR3 comprises 14 residues. The junction had 5 bases not matched to a gene; V was cut back by 3 bases and J by 3 bases. The rearrangement joins TRBV5-1 to TRBJ1-1; 7 bases are shared with TRBD1. The sample taken for sequencing was blood. The TCR comes from a woman aged 25-40 years in good health. The CDR3 loop reads CASSWGQFYTEAFF. The CDR3 DNA sequence: TGCGCCAGCAGCTGGGGACAGTTTTACACTGAAGCTTTCTTT.